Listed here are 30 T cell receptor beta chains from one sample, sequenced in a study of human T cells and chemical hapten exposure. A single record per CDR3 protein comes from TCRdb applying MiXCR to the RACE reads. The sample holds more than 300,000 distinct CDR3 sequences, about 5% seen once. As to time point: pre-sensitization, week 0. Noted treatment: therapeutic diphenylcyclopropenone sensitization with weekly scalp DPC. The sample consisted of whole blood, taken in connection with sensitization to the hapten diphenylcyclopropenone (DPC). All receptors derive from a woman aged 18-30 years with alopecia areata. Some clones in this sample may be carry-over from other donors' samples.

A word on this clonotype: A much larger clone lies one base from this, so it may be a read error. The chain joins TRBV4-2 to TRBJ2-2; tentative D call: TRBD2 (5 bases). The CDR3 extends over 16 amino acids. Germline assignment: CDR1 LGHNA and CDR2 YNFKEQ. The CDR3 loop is CASNQDEATGAGELFF. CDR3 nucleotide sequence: TGTGCCAGCAACCAAGACGAGGCTACCGGGGCCGGGGAGCTGTTTTTT.

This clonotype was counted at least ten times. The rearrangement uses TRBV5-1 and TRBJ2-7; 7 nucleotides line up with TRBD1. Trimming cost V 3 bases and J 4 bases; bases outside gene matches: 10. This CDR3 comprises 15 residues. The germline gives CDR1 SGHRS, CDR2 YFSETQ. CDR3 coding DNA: TGCGCCAGCAGCTCCACAGGGGCCTCGGGTTACGAGCAGTACTTC. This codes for CASSSTGASGYEQYF.

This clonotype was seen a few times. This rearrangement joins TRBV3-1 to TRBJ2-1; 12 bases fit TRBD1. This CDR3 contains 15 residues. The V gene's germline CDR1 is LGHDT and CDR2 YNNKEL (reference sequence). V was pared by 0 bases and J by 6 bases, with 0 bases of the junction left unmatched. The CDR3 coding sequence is TGTGCCAGCAGCCAAGAGGGACAGGGGGCCAATGAGCAGTTCTTC. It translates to CASSQEGQGANEQFF.

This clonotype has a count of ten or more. The CDR3 sequence: CASSVNSEVQYF. CDR3 DNA: TGTGCCAGCAGCGTAAACTCGGAGGTGCAGTACTTC. This chain connects TRBV9 to TRBJ2-7, with a possible D match to TRBD2 (5 bases). Looked up from germline, CDR1 is SGDLS and CDR2 is YYNGEE. The CDR3 extends over 12 amino acids. Trimming shortened V by 1 base and J by 9 bases, and 11 bases separated the two germline ends.

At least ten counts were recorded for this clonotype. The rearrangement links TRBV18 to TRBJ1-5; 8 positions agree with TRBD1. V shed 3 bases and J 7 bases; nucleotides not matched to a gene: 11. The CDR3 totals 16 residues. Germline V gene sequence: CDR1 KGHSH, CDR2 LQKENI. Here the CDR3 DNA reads TGTGCCAGCTCACCCTCCGGGGACAGGACGCGCCAGCCCCAGCATTTT. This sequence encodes CASSPSGDRTRQPQHF.

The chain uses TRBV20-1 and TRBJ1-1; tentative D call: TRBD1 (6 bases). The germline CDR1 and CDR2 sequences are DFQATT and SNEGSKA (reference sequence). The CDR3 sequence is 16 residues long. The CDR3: CSPRGGPSFMNTEAFF. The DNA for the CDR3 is TGCAGCCCTAGAGGGGGGCCCTCCTTTATGAACACTGAAGCTTTCTTT.

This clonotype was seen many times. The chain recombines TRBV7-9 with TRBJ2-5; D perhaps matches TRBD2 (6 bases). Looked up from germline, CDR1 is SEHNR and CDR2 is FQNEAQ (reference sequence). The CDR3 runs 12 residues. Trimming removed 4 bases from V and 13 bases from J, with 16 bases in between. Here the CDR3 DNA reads TGTGCCAGCAGCTCAGATCCCCGGGACTCGTACTTC. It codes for CASSSDPRDSYF.

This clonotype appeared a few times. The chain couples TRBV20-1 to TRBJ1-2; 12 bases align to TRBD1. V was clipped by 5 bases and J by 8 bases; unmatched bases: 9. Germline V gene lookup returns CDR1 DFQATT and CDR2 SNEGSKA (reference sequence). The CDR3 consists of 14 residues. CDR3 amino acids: CSAAGTGGERGYTF. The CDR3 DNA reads TGCAGTGCTGCCGGGACAGGGGGCGAAAGGGGCTACACCTTC.

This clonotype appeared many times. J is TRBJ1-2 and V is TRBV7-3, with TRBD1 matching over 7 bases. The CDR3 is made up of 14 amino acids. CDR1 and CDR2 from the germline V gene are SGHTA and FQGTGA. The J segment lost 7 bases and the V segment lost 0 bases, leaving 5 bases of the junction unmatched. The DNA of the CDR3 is TGTGCCAGCAGCTTAACTTCGGCAGGGGGTGGCTACACCTTC. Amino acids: CASSLTSAGGGYTF.

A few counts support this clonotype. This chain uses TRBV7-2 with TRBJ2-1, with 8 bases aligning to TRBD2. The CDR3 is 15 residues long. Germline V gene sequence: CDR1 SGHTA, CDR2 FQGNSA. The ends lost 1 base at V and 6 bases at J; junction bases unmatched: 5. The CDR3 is CASSLGAGVINEQFF. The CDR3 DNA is TGTGCCAGCAGCTTAGGAGCGGGGGTAATCAATGAGCAGTTCTTC.

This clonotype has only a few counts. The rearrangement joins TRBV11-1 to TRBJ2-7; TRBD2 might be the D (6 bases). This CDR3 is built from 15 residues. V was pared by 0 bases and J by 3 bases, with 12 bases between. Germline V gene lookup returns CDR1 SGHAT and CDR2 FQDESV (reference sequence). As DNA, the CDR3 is TGTGCCAGCAGCTTAGCGGCTAGCGCGATCTACGAGCAGTACTTC. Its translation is CASSLAASAIYEQYF.

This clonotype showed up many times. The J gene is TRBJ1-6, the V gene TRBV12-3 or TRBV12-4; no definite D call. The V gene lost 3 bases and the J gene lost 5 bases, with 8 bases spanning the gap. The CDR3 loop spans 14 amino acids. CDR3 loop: CASSFGQDNSPLHF. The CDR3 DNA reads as TGTGCCAGCAGTTTTGGGCAGGATAATTCACCCCTCCACTTT.

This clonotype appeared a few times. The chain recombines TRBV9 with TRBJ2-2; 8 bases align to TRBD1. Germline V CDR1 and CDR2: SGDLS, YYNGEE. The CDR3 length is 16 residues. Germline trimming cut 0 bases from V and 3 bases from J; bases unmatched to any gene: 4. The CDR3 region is CASSVAATGDTGELFF. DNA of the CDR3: TGTGCCAGCAGCGTAGCTGCGACAGGGGACACCGGGGAGCTGTTTTTT.

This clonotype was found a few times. The CDR3: CASSLGRLGRSTDTQYF. The DNA of the CDR3 is TGTGCCAGCAGCTTAGGCCGTTTGGGGCGGAGCACAGATACGCAGTATTTT. The chain carries TRBV13 and TRBJ2-3; D may be TRBD1 (5 bases). The CDR3 has 17 amino acids. Germline values: CDR1 PRHDT, CDR2 FYEKMQ (reference sequence). Deletions cut 0 bases from V and 0 bases from J, with 13 bases between.

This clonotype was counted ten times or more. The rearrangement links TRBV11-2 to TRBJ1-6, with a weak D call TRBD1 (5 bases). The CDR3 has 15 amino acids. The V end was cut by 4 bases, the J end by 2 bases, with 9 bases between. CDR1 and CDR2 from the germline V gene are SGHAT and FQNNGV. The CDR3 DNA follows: TGTGCCAGCAGCTCCCAGGGACCCTATAATTCACCCCTCCACTTT. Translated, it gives CASSSQGPYNSPLHF.

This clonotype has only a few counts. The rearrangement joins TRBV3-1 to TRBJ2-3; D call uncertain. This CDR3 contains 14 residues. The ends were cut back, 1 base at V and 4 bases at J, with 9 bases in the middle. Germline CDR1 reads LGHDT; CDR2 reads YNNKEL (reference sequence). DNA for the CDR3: TGTGCCAGCAGCCAAGTGTCGGTTGCAGATACGCAGTATTTT. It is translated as CASSQVSVADTQYF.

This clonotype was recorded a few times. CDR3 DNA sequence: TGTGCCAGCACGAGGGACGGGGCCCCCACAGATACGCAGTATTTT. Its protein product is CASTRDGAPTDTQYF. V is TRBV6-5 and J is TRBJ2-3; D is perhaps TRBD1 or TRBD2 (5 bases each). The CDR3 runs 15 residues. Between the trimmed V and J ends, which lost 7 bases and 2 bases, there was a span of 16 bases. Germline V CDR1 and CDR2: MNHEY, SVGAGI.

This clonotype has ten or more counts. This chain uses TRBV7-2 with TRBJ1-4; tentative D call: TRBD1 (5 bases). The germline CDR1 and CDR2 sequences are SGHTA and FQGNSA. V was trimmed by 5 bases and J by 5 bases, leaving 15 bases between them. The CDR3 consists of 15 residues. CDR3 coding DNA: TGTGCCAGCAGCCCGAGGGACGGCCTCAATGAAAAACTGTTTTTT. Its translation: CASSPRDGLNEKLFF.

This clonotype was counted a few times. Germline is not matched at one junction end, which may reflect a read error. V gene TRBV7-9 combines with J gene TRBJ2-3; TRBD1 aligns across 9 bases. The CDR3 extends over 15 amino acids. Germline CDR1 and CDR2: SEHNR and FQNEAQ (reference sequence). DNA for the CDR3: TGCGCCACGGGACAGGGTGATTCAGGCACAGATACGCAGTATTTT. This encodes CATGQGDSGTDTQYF.

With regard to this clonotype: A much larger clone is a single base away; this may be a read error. DNA of the CDR3: TGTGCCGGCAGCCCCGACAGGGGGTTAGGTTCACCCCTCCACTTT. Translated, it gives CAGSPDRGLGSPLHF. The V and J genes are TRBV7-2 and TRBJ1-6, with 9 bases matching TRBD1. The CDR3 has 15 residues. Germline V gene sequence: CDR1 SGHTA, CDR2 FQGNSA.

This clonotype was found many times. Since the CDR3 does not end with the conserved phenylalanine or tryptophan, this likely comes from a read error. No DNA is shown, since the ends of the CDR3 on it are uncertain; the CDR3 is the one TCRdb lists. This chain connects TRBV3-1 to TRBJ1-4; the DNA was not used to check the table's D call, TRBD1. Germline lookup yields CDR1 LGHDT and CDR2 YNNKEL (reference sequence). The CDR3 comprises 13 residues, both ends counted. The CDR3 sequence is CASSGDYLGDILL.

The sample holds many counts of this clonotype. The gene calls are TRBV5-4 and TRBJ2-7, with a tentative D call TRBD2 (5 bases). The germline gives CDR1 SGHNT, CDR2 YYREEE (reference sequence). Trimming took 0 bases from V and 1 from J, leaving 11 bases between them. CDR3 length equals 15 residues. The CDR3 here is CASSLVGLASYEQYF. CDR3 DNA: TGTGCCAGCAGCTTGGTCGGTCTAGCATCCTACGAGCAGTACTTC. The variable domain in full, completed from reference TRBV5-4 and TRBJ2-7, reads ETGVTQSPTHLIKTRGQQVTLRCSSQSGHNTVSWYQQALGQGPQFIFQYYREEENGRGNFPPRFSGLQFPNYSSELNVNALELDDSALYLCASSLVGLASYEQYFGPGTRLTVT.

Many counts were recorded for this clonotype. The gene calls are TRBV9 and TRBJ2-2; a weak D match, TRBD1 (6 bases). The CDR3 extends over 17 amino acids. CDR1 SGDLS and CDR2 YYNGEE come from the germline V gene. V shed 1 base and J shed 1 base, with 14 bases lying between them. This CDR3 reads CASSVIPQGMNTGELFF. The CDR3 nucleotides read TGTGCCAGCAGCGTAATCCCTCAGGGGATGAACACCGGGGAGCTGTTTTTT.

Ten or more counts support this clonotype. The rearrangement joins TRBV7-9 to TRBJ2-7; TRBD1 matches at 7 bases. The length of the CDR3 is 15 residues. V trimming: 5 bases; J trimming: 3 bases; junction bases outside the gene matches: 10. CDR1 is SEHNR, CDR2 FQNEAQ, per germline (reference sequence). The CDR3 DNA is TGTGCCAGCAGCCCCAGCAGGGGGTTGTACTACGAGCAGTACTTC. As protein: CASSPSRGLYYEQYF.

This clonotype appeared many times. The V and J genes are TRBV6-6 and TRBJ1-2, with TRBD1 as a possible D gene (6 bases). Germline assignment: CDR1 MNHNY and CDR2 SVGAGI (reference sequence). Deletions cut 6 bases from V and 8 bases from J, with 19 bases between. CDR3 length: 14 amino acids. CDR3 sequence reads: CASSSQQGKSGYTF. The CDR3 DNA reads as TGTGCCAGCAGCTCCCAACAGGGTAAAAGCGGCTACACCTTC.

The CDR3 coding sequence is TGTGCCAGCAGCGCGGGACAGAAAGGCTATGGCTACACCTTC. Translating it yields CASSAGQKGYGYTF. V gene TRBV21-1 combines with J gene TRBJ1-2; the table names TRBD1, a call not compared with the DNA. TRBV21-1 is termed a pseudogene. CDR3 length equals 14 residues.

The CDR3, as DNA: TGCGCCAGCAGCCAAAGGACCTTGACAGCGGGGGGGCGCCACGAGCAGTACTTC. Protein sequence: CASSQRTLTAGGRHEQYF. The chain joins TRBV4-1 to TRBJ2-7; 10 bases match TRBD2. V shed 2 bases, J shed 5 bases, and the junction held 15 bases outside the gene matches. Germline V lookup: CDR1 MGHRA, CDR2 YSYEKL. This CDR3 comprises 18 residues.

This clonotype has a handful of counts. The CDR3 DNA is TGCGCCAGCAGCTTGGACCAGGGTCAGAACACTGAAGCTTTCTTT. Its protein is CASSLDQGQNTEAFF. The chain joins TRBV5-1 to TRBJ1-1; maybe TRBD1 (5 bases). The CDR3 extends over 15 amino acids. Germline CDR1 SGHRS, CDR2 YFSETQ. V lost 0 bases and J lost 1, with 10 bases in between.

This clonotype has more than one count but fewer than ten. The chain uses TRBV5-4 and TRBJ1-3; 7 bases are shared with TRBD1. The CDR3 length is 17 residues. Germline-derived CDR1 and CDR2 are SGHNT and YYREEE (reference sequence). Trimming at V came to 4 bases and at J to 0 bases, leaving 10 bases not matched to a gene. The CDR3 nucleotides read TGTGCCAGCAGCCCGAACCGACAGGGCTTCTCTGGAAACACCATATATTTT. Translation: CASSPNRQGFSGNTIYF.

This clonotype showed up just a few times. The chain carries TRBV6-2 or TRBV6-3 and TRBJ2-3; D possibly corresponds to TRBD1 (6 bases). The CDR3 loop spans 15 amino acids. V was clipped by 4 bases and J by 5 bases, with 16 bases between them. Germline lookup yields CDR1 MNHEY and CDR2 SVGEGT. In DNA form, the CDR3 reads TGTGCCAGCAGTTTTTCAGGGGACCTAGGAGATACGCAGTATTTT. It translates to CASSFSGDLGDTQYF.